This TCR beta chain was observed in a study of T cell repertoires in cytomegalovirus infection. General study findings and limits: CMV carriers with the relevant HLA were identified by cumulative public TCR beta family frequency. The response measured ex vivo was dominated by TCR beta clonotypes (HLA-C-restricted and CMV-specific).

The length of the CDR3 is 18 residues. Germline assignment: CDR1 LNHDA and CDR2 SQIVND (reference sequence). V lost 7 bases, J lost 0 bases, and 10 bases stayed unmatched. TCRdb redid the calling of the reads with MiXCR, one entry per CDR3 protein. The sample holds approximately 750,000 distinct CDR3 sequences; about a third are singletons and the top ten take more than 2.5%. This clonotype has a handful of counts. Its antigen remains unknown. The chain uses TRBV19 and TRBJ1-3, with 12 bases lining up with TRBD1. This TCR was sampled from a human donor in good health (CMV status not recorded). Some clones in this sample may be carry-over from other donors' samples. The sample taken for sequencing was PBMCs. CDR3 amino acids: CASTLGTGGAPSGNTIYF. The CDR3 DNA is TGTGCCAGTACTTTGGGGACAGGGGGCGCCCCCTCTGGAAACACCATATATTTT.